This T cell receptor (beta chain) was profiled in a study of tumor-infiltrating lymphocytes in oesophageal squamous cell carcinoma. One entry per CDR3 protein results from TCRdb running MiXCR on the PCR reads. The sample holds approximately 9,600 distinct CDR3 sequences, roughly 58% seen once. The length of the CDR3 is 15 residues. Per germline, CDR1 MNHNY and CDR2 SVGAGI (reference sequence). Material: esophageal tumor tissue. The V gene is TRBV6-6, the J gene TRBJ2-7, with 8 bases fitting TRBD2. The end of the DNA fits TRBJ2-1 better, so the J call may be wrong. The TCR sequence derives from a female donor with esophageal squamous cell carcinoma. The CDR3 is CASSYSPGGAYEQFF. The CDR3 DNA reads TGTGCCAGCAGTTACTCGCCGGGAGGGGCGTATGAGCAGTTCTTC.